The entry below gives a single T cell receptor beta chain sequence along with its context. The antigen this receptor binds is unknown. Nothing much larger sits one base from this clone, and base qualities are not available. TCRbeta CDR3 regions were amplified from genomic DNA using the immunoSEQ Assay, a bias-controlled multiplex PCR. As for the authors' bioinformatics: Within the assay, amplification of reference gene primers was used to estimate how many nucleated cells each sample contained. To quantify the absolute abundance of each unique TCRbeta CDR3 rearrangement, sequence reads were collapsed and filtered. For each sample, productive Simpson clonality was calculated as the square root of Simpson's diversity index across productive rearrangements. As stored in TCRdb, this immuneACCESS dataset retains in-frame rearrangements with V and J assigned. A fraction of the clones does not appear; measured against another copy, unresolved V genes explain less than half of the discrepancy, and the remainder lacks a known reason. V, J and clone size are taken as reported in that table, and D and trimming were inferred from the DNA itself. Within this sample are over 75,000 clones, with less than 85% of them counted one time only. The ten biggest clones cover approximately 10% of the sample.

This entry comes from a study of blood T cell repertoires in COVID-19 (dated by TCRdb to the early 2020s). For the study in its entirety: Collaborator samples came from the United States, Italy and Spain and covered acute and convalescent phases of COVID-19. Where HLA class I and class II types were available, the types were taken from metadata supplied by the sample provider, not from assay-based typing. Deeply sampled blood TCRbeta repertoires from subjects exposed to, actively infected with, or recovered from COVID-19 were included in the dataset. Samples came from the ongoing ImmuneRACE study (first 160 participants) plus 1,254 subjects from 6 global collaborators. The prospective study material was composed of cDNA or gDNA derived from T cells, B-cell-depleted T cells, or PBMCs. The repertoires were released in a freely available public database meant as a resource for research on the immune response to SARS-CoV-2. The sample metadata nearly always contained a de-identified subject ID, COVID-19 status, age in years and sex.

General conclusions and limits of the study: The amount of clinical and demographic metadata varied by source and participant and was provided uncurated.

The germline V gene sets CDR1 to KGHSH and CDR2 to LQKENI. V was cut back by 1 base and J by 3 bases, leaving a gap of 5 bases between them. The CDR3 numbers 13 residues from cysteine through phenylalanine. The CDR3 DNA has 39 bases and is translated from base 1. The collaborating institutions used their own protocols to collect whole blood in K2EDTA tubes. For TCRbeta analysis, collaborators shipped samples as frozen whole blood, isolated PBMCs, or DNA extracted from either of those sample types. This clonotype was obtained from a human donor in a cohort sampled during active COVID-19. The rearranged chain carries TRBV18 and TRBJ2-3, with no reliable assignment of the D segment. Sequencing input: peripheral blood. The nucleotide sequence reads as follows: TGTGCCAGCTCACCACTTAGTACAGATACGCAGTATTTT. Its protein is CASSPLSTDTQYF.